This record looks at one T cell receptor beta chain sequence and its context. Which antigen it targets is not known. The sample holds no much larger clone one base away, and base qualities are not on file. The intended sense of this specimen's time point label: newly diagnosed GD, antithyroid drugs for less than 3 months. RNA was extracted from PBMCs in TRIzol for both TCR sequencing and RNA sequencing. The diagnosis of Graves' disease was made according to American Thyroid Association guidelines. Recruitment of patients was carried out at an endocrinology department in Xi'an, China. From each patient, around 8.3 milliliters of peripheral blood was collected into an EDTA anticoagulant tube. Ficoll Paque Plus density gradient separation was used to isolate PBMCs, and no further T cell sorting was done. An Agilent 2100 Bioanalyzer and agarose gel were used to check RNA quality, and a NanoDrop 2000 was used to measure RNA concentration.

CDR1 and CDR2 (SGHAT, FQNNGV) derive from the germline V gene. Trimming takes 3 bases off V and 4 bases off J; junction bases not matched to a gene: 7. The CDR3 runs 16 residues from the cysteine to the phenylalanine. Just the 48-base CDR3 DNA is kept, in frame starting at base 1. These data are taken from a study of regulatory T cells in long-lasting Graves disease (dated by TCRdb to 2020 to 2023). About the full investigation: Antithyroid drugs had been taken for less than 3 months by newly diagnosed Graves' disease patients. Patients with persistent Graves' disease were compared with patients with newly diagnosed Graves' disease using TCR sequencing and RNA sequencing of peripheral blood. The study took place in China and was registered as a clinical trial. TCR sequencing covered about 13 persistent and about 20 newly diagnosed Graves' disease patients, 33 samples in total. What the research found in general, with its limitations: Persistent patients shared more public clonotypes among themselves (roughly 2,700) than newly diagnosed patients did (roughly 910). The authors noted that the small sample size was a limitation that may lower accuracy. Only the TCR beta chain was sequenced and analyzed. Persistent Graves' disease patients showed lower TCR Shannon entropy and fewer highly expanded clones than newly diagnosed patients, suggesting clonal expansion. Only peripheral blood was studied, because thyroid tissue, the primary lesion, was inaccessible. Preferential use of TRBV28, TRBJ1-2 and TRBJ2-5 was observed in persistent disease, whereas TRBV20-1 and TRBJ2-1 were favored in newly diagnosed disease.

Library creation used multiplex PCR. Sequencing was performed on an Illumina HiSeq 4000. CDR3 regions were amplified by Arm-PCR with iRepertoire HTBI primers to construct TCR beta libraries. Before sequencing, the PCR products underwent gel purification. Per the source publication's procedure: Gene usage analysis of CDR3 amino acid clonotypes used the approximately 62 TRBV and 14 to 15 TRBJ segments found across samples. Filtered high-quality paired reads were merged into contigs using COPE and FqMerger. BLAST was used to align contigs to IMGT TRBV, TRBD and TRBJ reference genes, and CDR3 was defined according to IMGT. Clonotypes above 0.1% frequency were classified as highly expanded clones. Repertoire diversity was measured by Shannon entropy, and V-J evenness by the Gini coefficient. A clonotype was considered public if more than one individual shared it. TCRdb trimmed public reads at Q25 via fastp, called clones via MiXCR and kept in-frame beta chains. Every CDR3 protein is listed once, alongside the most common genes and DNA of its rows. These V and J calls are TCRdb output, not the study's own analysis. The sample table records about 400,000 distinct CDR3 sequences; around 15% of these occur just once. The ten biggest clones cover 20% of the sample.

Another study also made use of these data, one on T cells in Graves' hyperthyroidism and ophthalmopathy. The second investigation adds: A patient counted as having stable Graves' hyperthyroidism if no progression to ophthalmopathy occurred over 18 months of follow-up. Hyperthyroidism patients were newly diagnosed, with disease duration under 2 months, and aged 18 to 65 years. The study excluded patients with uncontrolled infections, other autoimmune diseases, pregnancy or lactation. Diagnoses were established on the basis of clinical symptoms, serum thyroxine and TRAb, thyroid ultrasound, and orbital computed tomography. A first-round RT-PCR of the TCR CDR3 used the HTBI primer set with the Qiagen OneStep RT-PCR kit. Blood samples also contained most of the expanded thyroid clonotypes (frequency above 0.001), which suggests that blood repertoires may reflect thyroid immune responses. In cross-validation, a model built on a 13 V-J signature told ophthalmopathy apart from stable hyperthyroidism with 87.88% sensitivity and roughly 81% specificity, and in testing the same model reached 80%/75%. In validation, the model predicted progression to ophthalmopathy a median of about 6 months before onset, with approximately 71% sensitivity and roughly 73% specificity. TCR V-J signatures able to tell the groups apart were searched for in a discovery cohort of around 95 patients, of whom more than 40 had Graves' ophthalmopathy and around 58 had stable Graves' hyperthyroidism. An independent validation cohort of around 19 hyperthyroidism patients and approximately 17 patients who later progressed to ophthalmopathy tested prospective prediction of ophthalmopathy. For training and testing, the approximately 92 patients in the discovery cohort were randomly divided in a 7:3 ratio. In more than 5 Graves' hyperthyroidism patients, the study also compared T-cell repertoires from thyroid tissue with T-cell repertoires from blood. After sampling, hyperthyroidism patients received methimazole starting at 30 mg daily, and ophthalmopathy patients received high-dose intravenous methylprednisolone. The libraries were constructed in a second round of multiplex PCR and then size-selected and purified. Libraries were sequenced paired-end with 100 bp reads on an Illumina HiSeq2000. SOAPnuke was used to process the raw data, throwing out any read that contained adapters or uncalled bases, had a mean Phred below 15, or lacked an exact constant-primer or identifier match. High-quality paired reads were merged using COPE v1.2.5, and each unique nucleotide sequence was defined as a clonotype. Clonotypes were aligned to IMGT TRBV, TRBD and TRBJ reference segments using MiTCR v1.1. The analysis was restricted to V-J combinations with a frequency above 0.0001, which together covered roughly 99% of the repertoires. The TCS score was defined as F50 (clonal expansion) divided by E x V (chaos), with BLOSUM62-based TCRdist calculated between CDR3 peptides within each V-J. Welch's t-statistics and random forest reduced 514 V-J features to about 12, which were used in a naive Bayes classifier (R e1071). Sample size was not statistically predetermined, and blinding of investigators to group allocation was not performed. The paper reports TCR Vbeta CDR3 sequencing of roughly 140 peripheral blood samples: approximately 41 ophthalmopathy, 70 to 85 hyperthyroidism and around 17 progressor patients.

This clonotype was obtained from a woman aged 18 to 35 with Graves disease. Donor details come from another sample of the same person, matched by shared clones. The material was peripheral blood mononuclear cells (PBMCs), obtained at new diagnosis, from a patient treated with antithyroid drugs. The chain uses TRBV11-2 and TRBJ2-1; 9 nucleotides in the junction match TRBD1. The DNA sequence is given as TGTGCCAGCAGCTTCGCCGGACAGGGGCGATACAATGAGCAGTTCTTC. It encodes CASSFAGQGRYNEQFF.